These 27 T cell receptor beta chains were sequenced from one sample in a study of siplizumab effects on memory and regulatory T cells. Their recognized antigens are unknown. The mixed lymphocyte reaction cells were held in coculture (37°C) for over 5 days. TCRdb keeps only in-frame clones here, not all; method: immunoSEQ multiplex PCR. The table includes fewer than 20,000 clones, 35% to 60% detected once. Sequencing was done on a sample of CFSE-low (dividing) CD4+ T cells sorted from an allogeneic mixed lymphocyte reaction. Source of these receptors: a human donor in good health; the cells came from an allogeneic mixed lymphocyte reaction.

The rearrangement uses TRBV6-1 and TRBJ1-5; TRBD1 aligns across 10 bases. Germline trimming cut 7 bases from V and 6 bases from J; bases unmatched to any gene: 9. Per the germline V gene, CDR1 is MNHNS and CDR2 is SASEGT. This CDR3 contains 15 residues. The CDR3 protein is CASTRSTGGLQPQHF. The CDR3 DNA follows: TGTGCCAGCACACGCTCGACAGGGGGCCTTCAGCCCCAGCATTTT.

This clone is labeled as medium-sized. The chain joins TRBV10-3 to TRBJ1-1; D uncertain. The CDR3 contains 12 residues. V lost 3 bases and J lost 4, with 6 bases in between. The germline V gene encodes CDR1 ENHRY and CDR2 SYGVKD. The DNA for the CDR3 is TGTGCCATCAGTGACATGCCCACTGAAGCTTTCTTT. Amino acid sequence: CAISDMPTEAFF.

The J gene is TRBJ1-6, the V gene TRBV4-3; no firm D call. The V gene lost 0 bases and the J gene lost 7 bases, with 10 bases spanning the gap. This CDR3 is built from 15 residues. The germline V gene encodes CDR1 LGHNA and CDR2 YSLEER. The CDR3 sequence: CASSQDPRGNSPLHF. CDR3 bases: TGCGCCAGCAGCCAAGATCCTCGAGGAAATTCACCCCTCCACTTT.

This chain uses TRBV18 with TRBJ2-5; TRBD1 matches at 7 bases. CDR3 length: 14 amino acids. Looked up from germline, CDR1 is KGHSH and CDR2 is LQKENI. J gave up 2 bases and V 3 bases, and 3 bases lay outside the gene matches. CDR3 residues: CASSPLTGQETQYF. DNA of the CDR3: TGTGCCAGCTCACCTCTGACAGGGCAAGAGACCCAGTACTTC. Complete variable domain (other parts from reference TRBV18 and TRBJ2-5): NAGVMQNPRHLVRRRGQEARLRCSPMKGHSHVYWYRQLPEEGLKFMVYLQKENIIDESGMPKERFSAEFPKEGPSILRIQQVVRGDSAAYFCASSPLTGQETQYFGPGTRLLVL.

This chain joins TRBV28 and TRBJ2-7; TRBD2 might be the D (5 bases). CDR3 length: 14 residues. Germline lookup yields CDR1 MDHEN and CDR2 SYDVKM. Trimming removed 3 bases from V and 0 bases from J, with 9 bases in between. The CDR3 here is CASSLGSISYEQYF. CDR3 nucleotide sequence: TGTGCCAGCAGTTTGGGGAGCATCTCCTACGAGCAGTACTTC. Complete variable domain (other parts from reference TRBV28 and TRBJ2-7): DVKVTQSSRYLVKRTGEKVFLECVQDMDHENMFWYRQDPGLGLRLIYFSYDVKMKEKGDIPEGYSVSREKKERFSLILESASTNQTSMYLCASSLGSISYEQYFGPGTRLTVT.

This clone showed up just a few times. The chain carries TRBV10-1 and TRBJ1-2; D gene unclear. In germline, CDR1 is WNHNN, CDR2 SYGVQD (reference sequence). The CDR3 runs 8 residues. V was pared by 4 bases and J by 13 bases, with 4 bases between. In DNA, the CDR3 is TGCGCCAGCAGTGTAGGCACCTTC. Translated: CASSVGTF.

This chain joins TRBV11-2 and TRBJ2-3, with 10 bases fitting TRBD1. Looked up from germline, CDR1 is SGHAT and CDR2 is FQNNGV. Unmatched junction bases numbered 4, after V lost 4 bases and J lost 6 bases. CDR3 size: 14 residues. The CDR3 DNA follows: TGTGCCAGCAGCTGGGACAGGGGATCTGATACGCAGTATTTT. Translating gives CASSWDRGSDTQYF.

In its sample, this clone is medium-sized. The CDR3 DNA is TGCGCCAGCAGTCAGGTCAGGGGACTCGGGGGTGAGCAGTTCTTC. Translated: CASSQVRGLGGEQFF. This chain links TRBV10-1 with TRBJ2-1; D is tentatively TRBD1 or TRBD2 (6 bases each). This CDR3 region has 15 residues. The germline V gene encodes CDR1 WNHNN and CDR2 SYGVQD (reference sequence). The V gene lost 5 bases and the J gene lost 9 bases, with 20 bases spanning the gap.

This rearrangement joins TRBV18 to TRBJ1-2, with no clear D. The CDR3 spans 12 residues. The V gene's germline CDR1 is KGHSH and CDR2 LQKENI. The V gene lost 6 bases and the J gene lost 5 bases, with 10 bases spanning the gap. In DNA form, the CDR3 reads TGTGCCAGCTCCCCCACCGGATATGGCTACACCTTC. Amino acid sequence: CASSPTGYGYTF.

This clone was seen more than once but under ten times. The rearrangement uses TRBV25-1 and TRBJ2-3, with D tentatively TRBD1 or TRBD2 (6 bases each). CDR1 and CDR2 (germline): MGHDK, SYGVNS. V shed 3 bases and J shed 0 bases, with 13 bases lying between them. CDR3 length: 16 residues. The CDR3 loop is CASSDPPGASTDTQYF. The CDR3 coding sequence is TGTGCCAGCAGTGATCCCCCGGGGGCTAGCACAGATACGCAGTATTTT.

The J gene is TRBJ1-3, the V gene TRBV10-3, with D maybe TRBD1 (5 bases). Deletions cut 8 bases from V and 0 bases from J, with 8 bases between. CDR3 size: 13 residues. Germline V gene lookup returns CDR1 ENHRY and CDR2 SYGVKD. CDR3 loop: CAIRQSSGNTIYF. CDR3 bases: TGTGCCATCCGACAGTCCTCTGGAAACACCATATATTTT.

V and J are TRBV19 and TRBJ2-7; 8 bases match TRBD1. The CDR3 contains 13 residues. V was clipped by 5 bases and J by 6 bases; unmatched bases: 6. The V gene's germline CDR1 is LNHDA and CDR2 SQIVND (reference sequence). The CDR3 loop is CASSSDRVGEQYF. For the CDR3, the DNA is TGTGCCAGTAGTTCGGACAGGGTGGGCGAGCAGTACTTC.

The chain carries TRBV7-2 and TRBJ1-1, with D possibly TRBD1 on 5 matching bases. V lost 5 bases, J lost 4 bases, and 11 bases lay in between. The CDR3 is 13 amino acids. Looked up from germline, CDR1 is SGHTA and CDR2 is FQGNSA. DNA of the CDR3: TGTGCCAGCAGCCCAGATGGGGGCACTGAAGCTTTCTTT. Encoded protein: CASSPDGGTEAFF.

The genes are TRBV2 and TRBJ2-5, with no clear D. The end of the DNA fits TRBJ2-7 better, so the J call may be wrong. This CDR3 comprises 13 residues. Germline V gene data show CDR1 as SNHLY and CDR2 as FYNNEI. The CDR3, as DNA: TGTGCCAGCAGTGTAATCAGAGGCTCCGAGCAGTACTTC. Translation: CASSVIRGSEQYF.

This clone is medium-sized in the sample. The V call is TRBV28, the J call TRBJ2-2, with unresolved D. The V end was cut by 6 bases, the J end by 3 bases, with 8 bases between. The CDR3 runs to 13 residues. Germline values: CDR1 MDHEN, CDR2 SYDVKM. CDR3: CASSHPHTGELFF. In DNA form, the CDR3 reads TGTGCCAGCAGCCACCCCCACACCGGGGAGCTGTTTTTT.

The chain joins TRBV6-4 to TRBJ1-1; no firm D call. The V gene lost 5 bases and the J gene lost 11 bases, with 12 bases spanning the gap. This CDR3 comprises 11 residues. In germline, CDR1 is MRHNA, CDR2 SNTAGT. The CDR3 DNA follows: TGTGCCAGCAGTTTATCGGATTGCGCTTTCTTT. Translated: CASSLSDCAFF.

This sequence joins TRBV4-1 and TRBJ1-4; D unresolved. V lost 8 bases and J 8 bases, leaving 6 bases between the germline ends. CDR1 is MGHRA, CDR2 YSYEKL, per germline. CDR3 size: 10 residues. DNA for the CDR3: TGCGCCAGCCTTGGGGAAAAACTGTTTTTT. The encoded protein is CASLGEKLFF.

The chain combines TRBV6-1 with TRBJ2-7; D may correspond to TRBD1 or TRBD2 (6 bases each). The V end lost 0 bases, the J end lost 7 bases, and 16 bases lay between the germline ends. The germline V gene has CDR1 MNHNS and CDR2 SASEGT. The CDR3 extends over 15 amino acids. The CDR3 region is CASSEAGGRSKEQYF. CDR3 in DNA: TGTGCCAGCAGTGAAGCGGGGGGCAGGTCTAAGGAGCAGTACTTC.

In its sample, this clone was seen a few times. DNA for the CDR3: TGTGCCAGCAGTGAAGTGTGGCGGGGGGGCACAGATACGCAGTATTTT. Translation gives CASSEVWRGGTDTQYF. The V and J genes are TRBV6-1 and TRBJ2-3; 8 bases map to TRBD2. The V gene end was trimmed by 1 base and the J gene end by 1 base; junction bases not matched to a gene: 4. This CDR3 region has 16 residues. Germline lookup yields CDR1 MNHNS and CDR2 SASEGT.

Concerning this clone itself: A junction boundary mismatches the germline segment, possibly from a read error. This chain joins TRBV27 and TRBJ1-5, with a possible D match to TRBD1 (6 bases). Germline CDR1 and CDR2: MNHEY and SMNVEV (reference sequence). This CDR3 is built from 13 residues. CDR3 in DNA: TGTGTCAGCAGTTACACAGGGTATCAGCCCCAGCATTTT. As protein: CVSSYTGYQPQHF.

The sample holds one count of this clone. The genes are TRBV27 and TRBJ2-7; 7 nucleotides align to TRBD1. From germline, CDR1 is MNHEY and CDR2 SMNVEV (reference sequence). The CDR3 length is 15 residues. V dropped 5 bases and J dropped 4; count of bases not matched to a gene: 11. This chain's CDR3 is CASSHSDRVWYEQYF. CDR3 in DNA: TGTGCCAGCAGTCACTCCGACAGGGTTTGGTACGAGCAGTACTTC.

This sequence joins TRBV6-4 and TRBJ2-3; D may be TRBD1 (6 bases). CDR1 MRHNA and CDR2 SNTAGT come from the germline V gene. CDR3 length equals 16 residues. Trimming stripped 5 bases from V and 1 base from J, with 16 bases between. CDR3 sequence reads: CASSPTGAGGTDTQYF. The CDR3 region has the DNA TGTGCCAGCAGTCCCACCGGGGCAGGGGGCACAGATACGCAGTATTTT.

V usage is TRBV2 and J usage is TRBJ2-3; D may match TRBD1 or TRBD2 (5 bases each). This CDR3 region has 14 residues. Germline V gives CDR1 SNHLY, CDR2 FYNNEI. Trimming shortened V by 6 bases and J by 6 bases, and 16 bases separated the two germline ends. The CDR3 coding sequence is TGTGCCAGCAGCTCCCAGGGAGTCAGGGATACGCAGTATTTT. Translated: CASSSQGVRDTQYF.

This chain joins TRBV27 and TRBJ2-7, with 10 nucleotides matching TRBD1. Losses at the gene ends were 6 bases for V and 7 bases for J; bases not matched to a gene: 9. CDR1 is MNHEY and CDR2 is SMNVEV in the germline V gene (reference sequence). CDR3 length: 14 residues. The CDR3 DNA sequence: TGTGCCAGCAGCCGTACCGGGACAGGGGTAGAGCAGTACTTC. It encodes CASSRTGTGVEQYF.

A few counts support this clone. The chain is built from TRBV30 and TRBJ2-5; either TRBD1 or TRBD2 may supply D (5 bases each). V gave up 6 bases and J gave up 5 bases, with 13 bases separating them. The CDR3 contains 12 residues. Germline V gene sequence: CDR1 GTSNPN, CDR2 SVGIG (reference sequence). CDR3 amino acids: CACRPEGETQYF. In DNA, the CDR3 is TGTGCCTGCCGACCTGAGGGGGAGACCCAGTACTTC. The whole variable domain, remainder taken from reference TRBV30 and TRBJ2-5, is SQTIHQWPATLVQPVGSPLSLECTVEGTSNPNLYWYRQAAGRGLQLLFYSVGIGQISSEVPQNLSASRPQDRQFILSSKKLLLSDSGFYLCACRPEGETQYFGPGTRLLVL.

The chain combines TRBV5-4 with TRBJ1-1, with D possibly being TRBD1 (5 bases). With 3 bases removed from V and 3 bases from J, the gap between germline ends came to 18 bases. The CDR3 length is 16 residues. CDR1 is SGHNT, CDR2 YYREEE, per germline (reference sequence). The CDR3 coding sequence is TGTGCCAGCAGCTCCGCCTTCAGGGCTAGTGACACTGAAGCTTTCTTT. Translated: CASSSAFRASDTEAFF.

V and J are TRBV7-9 and TRBJ1-2; D is unclear. From germline, CDR1 is SEHNR and CDR2 FQNEAQ (reference sequence). This CDR3 is built from 11 residues. V was trimmed by 3 bases and J by 6 bases, leaving 5 bases between them. The CDR3 loop is CASSFSDGYTF. CDR3 DNA: TGTGCCAGCAGCTTTTCGGATGGCTACACCTTC. Complete variable domain (other parts from reference TRBV7-9 and TRBJ1-2): DTGVSQNPRHKITKRGQNVTFRCDPISEHNRLYWYRQTLGQGPEFLTYFQNEAQLEKSRLLSDRFSAERPKGSFSTLEIQRTEQGDSAMYLCASSFSDGYTFGSGTRLTVV.